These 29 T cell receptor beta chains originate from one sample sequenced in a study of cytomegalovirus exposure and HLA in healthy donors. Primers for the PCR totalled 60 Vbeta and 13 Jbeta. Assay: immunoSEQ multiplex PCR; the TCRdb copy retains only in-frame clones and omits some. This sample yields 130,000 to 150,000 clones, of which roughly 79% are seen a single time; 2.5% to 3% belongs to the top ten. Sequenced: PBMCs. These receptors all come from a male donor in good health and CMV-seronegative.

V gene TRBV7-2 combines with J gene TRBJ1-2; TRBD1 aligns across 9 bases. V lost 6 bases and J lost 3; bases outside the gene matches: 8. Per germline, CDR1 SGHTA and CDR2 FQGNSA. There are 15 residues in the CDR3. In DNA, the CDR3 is TGTGCCAGCAGTAAGGACAGGGGACCTGACTATGGCTACACCTTC. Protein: CASSKDRGPDYGYTF.

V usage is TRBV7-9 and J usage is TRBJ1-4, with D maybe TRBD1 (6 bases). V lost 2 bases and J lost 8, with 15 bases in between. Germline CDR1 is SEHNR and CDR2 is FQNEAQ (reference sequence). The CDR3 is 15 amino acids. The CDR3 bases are TGTGCCAGCAGCTTAATTCAGGGGCAGGGAGAAAAACTGTTTTTT. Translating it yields CASSLIQGQGEKLFF.

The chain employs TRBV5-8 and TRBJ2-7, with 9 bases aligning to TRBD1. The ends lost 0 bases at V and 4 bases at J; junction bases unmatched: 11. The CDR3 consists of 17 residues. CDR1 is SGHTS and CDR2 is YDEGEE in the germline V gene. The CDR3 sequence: CASSLDKPGQGMYEQYF. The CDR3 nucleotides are TGTGCCAGCAGCTTGGACAAACCGGGACAGGGTATGTACGAGCAGTACTTC.

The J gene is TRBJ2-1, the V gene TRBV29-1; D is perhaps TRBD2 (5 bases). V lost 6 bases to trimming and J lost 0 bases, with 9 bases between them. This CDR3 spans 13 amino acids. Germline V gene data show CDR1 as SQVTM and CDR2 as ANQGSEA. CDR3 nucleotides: TGCAGCGTCGCCCGGGACTCCTACAATGAGCAGTTCTTC. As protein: CSVARDSYNEQFF.

The CDR3 reads CASSFSGGAIEQFF. The CDR3 DNA reads TGTGCCAGCAGCTTTAGCGGGGGGGCCATTGAGCAGTTCTTC. The V and J genes are TRBV7-9 and TRBJ2-1; 11 bases match TRBD2. Trimming at V came to 3 bases and at J to 9 bases, leaving 4 bases not matched to a gene. The germline V gene encodes CDR1 SEHNR and CDR2 FQNEAQ (reference sequence). The length of the CDR3 is 14 residues.

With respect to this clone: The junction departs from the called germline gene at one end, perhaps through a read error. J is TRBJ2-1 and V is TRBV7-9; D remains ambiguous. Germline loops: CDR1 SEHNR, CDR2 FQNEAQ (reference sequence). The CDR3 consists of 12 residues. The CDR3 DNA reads TGTTCCAGCAGCTTCAGCTCCTCGGGGCAGTTCTTC. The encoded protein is CSSSFSSSGQFF.

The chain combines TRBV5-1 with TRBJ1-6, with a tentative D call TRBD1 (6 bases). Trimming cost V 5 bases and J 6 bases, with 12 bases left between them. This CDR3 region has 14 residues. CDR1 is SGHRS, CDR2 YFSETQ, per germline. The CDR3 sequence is CASRQGHSNSPLHF. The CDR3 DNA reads TGCGCCAGCAGACAGGGACACTCTAATTCACCCCTCCACTTT.

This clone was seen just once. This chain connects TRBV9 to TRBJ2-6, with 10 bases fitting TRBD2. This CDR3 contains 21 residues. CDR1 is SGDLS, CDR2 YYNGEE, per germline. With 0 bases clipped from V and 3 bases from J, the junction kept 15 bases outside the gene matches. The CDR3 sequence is CASSVATRTSGILGGANVLTF. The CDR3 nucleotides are TGTGCCAGCAGCGTAGCTACCCGGACTAGCGGAATACTGGGTGGGGCCAACGTCCTGACTTTC.

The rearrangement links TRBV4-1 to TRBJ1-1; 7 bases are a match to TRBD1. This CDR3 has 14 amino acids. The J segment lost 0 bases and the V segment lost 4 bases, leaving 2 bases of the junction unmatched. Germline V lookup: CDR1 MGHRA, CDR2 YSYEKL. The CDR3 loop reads CASSPGQLNTEAFF. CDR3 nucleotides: TGCGCCAGCAGCCCGGGACAGCTGAACACTGAAGCTTTCTTT.

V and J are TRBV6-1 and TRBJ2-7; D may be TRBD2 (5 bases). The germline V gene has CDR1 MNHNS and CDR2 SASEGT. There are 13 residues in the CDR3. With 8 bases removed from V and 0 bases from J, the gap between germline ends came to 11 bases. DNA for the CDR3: TGTGCCAGCGGGAGTGCCGTCTCCTACGAGCAGTACTTC. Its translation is CASGSAVSYEQYF.

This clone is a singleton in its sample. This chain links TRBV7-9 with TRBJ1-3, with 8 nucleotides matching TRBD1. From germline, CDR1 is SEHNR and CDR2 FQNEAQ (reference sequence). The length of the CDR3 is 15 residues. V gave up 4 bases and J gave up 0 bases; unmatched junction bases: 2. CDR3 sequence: CASSWTGSSGNTIYF. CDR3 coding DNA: TGTGCCAGCAGCTGGACAGGGAGCTCTGGAAACACCATATATTTT.

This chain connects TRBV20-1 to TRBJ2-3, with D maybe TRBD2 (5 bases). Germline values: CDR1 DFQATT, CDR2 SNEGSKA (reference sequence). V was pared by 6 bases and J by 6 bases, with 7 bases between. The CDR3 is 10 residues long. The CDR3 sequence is CSAPGDTQYF. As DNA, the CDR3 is TGCAGTGCCCCGGGGGATACGCAGTATTTT.

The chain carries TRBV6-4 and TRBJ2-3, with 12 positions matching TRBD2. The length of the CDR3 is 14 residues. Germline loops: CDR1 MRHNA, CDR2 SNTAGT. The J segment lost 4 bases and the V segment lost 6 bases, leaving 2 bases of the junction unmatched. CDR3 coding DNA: TGTGCCAGCAGACCTAGCGGGGGGGCAGATACGCAGTATTTT. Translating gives CASRPSGGADTQYF.

The CDR3 sequence is CASLWGSNTGELFF. The CDR3 nucleotides read TGTGCCAGCCTATGGGGCAGCAACACCGGGGAGCTGTTTTTT. This chain joins TRBV18 and TRBJ2-2; perhaps TRBD1 as D (5 bases). This CDR3 has 14 residues. The germline CDR1 and CDR2 sequences are KGHSH and LQKENI. Trimming removed 8 bases at V and 2 bases at J, with 12 bases between.

The CDR3, as DNA: TGTGCCAGCAGTTTATCGGGCGATTACAGGGACTCCTACGAGCAGTACTTC. Translated, it gives CASSLSGDYRDSYEQYF. The V gene is TRBV27, the J gene TRBJ2-7; D perhaps matches TRBD1 (6 bases). The ends were cut back, 0 bases at V and 0 bases at J, with 15 bases in the middle. The CDR3 consists of 17 residues. CDR1 and CDR2 (germline): MNHEY, SMNVEV (reference sequence).

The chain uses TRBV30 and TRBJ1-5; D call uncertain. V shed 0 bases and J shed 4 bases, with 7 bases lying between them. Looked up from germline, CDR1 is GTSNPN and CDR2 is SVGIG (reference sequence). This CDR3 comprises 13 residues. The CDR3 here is CAWSVLLNQPQHF. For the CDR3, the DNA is TGTGCCTGGAGTGTACTGCTTAATCAGCCCCAGCATTTT.

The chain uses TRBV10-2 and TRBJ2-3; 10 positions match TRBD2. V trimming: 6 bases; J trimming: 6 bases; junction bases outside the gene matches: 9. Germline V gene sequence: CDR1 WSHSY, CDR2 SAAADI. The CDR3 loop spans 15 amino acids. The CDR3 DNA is TGCGCCAGCAGAGGTCTAGCGGGAGTCGAGGATACGCAGTATTTT. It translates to CASRGLAGVEDTQYF.

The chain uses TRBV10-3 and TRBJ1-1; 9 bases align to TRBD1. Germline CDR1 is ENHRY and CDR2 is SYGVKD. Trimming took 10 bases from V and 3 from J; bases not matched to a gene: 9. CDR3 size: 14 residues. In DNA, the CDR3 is TGTGCCACCAGGGACAGGGAAGGAGACACTGAAGCTTTCTTT. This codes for CATRDREGDTEAFF.

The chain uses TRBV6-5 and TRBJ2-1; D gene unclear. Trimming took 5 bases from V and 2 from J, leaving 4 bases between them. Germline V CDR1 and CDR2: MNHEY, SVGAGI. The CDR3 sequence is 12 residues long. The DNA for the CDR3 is TGTGCCAGCAGTCGGGCCTACAATGAGCAGTTCTTC. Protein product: CASSRAYNEQFF.

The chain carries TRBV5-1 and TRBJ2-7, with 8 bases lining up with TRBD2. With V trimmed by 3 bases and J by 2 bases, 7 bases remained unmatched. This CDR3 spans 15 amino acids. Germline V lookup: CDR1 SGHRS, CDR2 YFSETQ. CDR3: CASSWGLREAYEQYF. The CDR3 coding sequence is TGCGCCAGCAGCTGGGGGCTGCGGGAGGCCTACGAGCAGTACTTC. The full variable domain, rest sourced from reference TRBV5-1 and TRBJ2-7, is KAGVTQTPRYLIKTRGQQVTLSCSPISGHRSVSWYQQTPGQGLQFLFEYFSETQRNKGNFPGRFSGRQFSNSRSEMNVSTLELGDSALYLCASSWGLREAYEQYFGPGTRLTVT.

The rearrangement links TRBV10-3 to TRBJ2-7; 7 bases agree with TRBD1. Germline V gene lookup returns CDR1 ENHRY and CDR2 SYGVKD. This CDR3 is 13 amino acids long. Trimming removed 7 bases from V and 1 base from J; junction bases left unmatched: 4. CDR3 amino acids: CAINPGQSYEQYF. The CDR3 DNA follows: TGTGCCATCAATCCGGGACAGTCCTACGAGCAGTACTTC.

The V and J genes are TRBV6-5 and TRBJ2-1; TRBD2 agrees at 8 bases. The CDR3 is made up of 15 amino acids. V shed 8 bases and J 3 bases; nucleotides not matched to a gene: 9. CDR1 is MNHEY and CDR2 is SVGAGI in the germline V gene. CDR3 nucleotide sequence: TGTGCCAGCCTCTCCCCGGGGGGGGGCTACAATGAGCAGTTCTTC. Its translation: CASLSPGGGYNEQFF.

In DNA, the CDR3 is TGTGCCAGCAGCTTAGGAGTCTCCGGGGGCAATCAGCCCCAGCATTTT. Residues: CASSLGVSGGNQPQHF. The V call is TRBV7-8, the J call TRBJ1-5; D unresolved. The CDR3 covers 16 residues. From germline, CDR1 is SGHVS and CDR2 FQNEAQ. With 1 base removed from V and 2 bases from J, the gap between germline ends came to 12 bases.

The CDR3: CASTGQSSYEQYF. In DNA, the CDR3 is TGTGCCAGCACGGGACAGTCCTCCTACGAGCAGTACTTC. The gene calls are TRBV27 and TRBJ2-7; 7 nucleotides agree with TRBD1. CDR1 MNHEY and CDR2 SMNVEV come from the germline V gene (reference sequence). CDR3 length: 13 amino acids. The ends lost 7 bases at V and 0 bases at J; junction bases unmatched: 3.

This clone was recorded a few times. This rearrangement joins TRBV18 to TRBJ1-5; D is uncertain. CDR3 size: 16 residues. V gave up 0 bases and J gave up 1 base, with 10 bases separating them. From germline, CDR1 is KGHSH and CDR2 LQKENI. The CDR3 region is CASSPPGDSSNQPQHF. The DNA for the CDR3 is TGTGCCAGCTCACCACCCGGGGATTCGAGCAATCAGCCCCAGCATTTT.

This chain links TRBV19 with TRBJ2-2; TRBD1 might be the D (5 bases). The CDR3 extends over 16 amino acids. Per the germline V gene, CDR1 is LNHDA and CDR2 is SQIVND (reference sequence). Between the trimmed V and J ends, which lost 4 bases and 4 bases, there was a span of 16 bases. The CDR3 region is CASSTRTPLGTGELFF. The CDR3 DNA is TGTGCCAGTAGTACCCGGACACCCCTTGGCACCGGGGAGCTGTTTTTT.

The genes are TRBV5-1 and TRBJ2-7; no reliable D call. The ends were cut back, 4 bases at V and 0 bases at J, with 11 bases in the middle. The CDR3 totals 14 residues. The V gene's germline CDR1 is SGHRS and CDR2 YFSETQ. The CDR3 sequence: CASSAAGSSYEQYF. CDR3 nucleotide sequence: TGCGCCAGCAGCGCCGCAGGCAGCTCCTACGAGCAGTACTTC.

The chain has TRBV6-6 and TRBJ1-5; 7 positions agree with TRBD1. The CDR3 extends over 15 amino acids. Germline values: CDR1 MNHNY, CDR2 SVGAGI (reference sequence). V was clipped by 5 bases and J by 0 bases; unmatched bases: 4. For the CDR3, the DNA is TGTGCCAGCAGTCTAGGGACAGTTAGCAATCAGCCCCAGCATTTT. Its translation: CASSLGTVSNQPQHF.

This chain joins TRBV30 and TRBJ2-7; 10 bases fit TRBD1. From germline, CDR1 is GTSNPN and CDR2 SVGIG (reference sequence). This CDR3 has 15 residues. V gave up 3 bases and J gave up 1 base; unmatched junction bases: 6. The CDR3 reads CAWRLDRGFSYEQYF. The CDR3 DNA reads TGTGCCTGGAGATTGGACAGGGGGTTTTCCTACGAGCAGTACTTC.